Presented here are 27 T cell receptor beta chains from one specimen sequenced in a study of human T cells and chemical hapten exposure. Indicated time point: pre-sensitization, week 0. Treatment of the sample: therapeutic diphenylcyclopropenone sensitization with weekly scalp DPC. MiXCR, applied by TCRdb to the RACE reads, yields one record per CDR3 protein. This table holds about 380,000 distinct CDR3 sequences, more than 4.5% found once. The material sequenced was whole blood, taken in connection with sensitization to the hapten diphenylcyclopropenone (DPC). These receptors were collected from a woman aged 45-65 years with alopecia areata. Some clones in this sample may be carry-over from other donors' samples.

This clonotype was counted a few times. The chain is built from TRBV28 and TRBJ2-2, with 9 bases that match TRBD1. CDR1 MDHEN and CDR2 SYDVKM come from the germline V gene. V trimming: 5 bases; J trimming: 1 base; junction bases outside the gene matches: 8. The CDR3 contains 17 residues. CDR3 DNA: TGTGCCAGCAGTGTCGCCGGGACAGGGAGGAACACCGGGGAGCTGTTTTTT. Residues: CASSVAGTGRNTGELFF.

At least ten counts were recorded for this clonotype. The chain carries TRBV4-1 and TRBJ2-7, with no clear D. The length of the CDR3 is 14 residues. Germline V gives CDR1 MGHRA, CDR2 YSYEKL. The V end lost 1 base, the J end lost 3 bases, and 10 bases lay between the germline ends. The chain's CDR3 is CASSQASGFYEQYF. The CDR3 nucleotides are TGCGCCAGCAGCCAAGCATCCGGGTTCTACGAGCAGTACTTC.

The CDR3: CASSPREGVGLYF. The DNA of the CDR3 is TGTGCCAGCAGCCCCCGGGAGGGGGTAGGTTTATACTTC. The chain links TRBV7-8 to TRBJ2-7; the match to TRBD2 covers 8 bases. Losses at the gene ends were 5 bases for V and 13 bases for J; bases not matched to a gene: 13. The CDR3 is made up of 13 amino acids. Germline V gene sequence: CDR1 SGHVS, CDR2 FQNEAQ. Based on the CDR3 plus reference TRBV7-8 and TRBJ2-7, the full variable domain is GAGVSQSPRYKVAKRGQDVALRCDPISGHVSLFWYQQALGQGPEFLTYFQNEAQLDKSGLPSDRFFAERPEGSVSTLKIQRTQQEDSAVYLCASSPREGVGLYFGPGTRLTVT.

This clonotype has a count of ten or more. The rearrangement links TRBV12-3 or TRBV12-4 to TRBJ1-4; possibly TRBD1 for D (5 bases). V was clipped by 6 bases and J by 5 bases, with 16 bases between them. The CDR3 is 15 residues long. CDR3 region: CASRVSTANNEKLFF. The CDR3 DNA follows: TGTGCCAGCAGGGTGTCGACAGCTAACAATGAAAAACTGTTTTTT.

The V gene is TRBV7-2, the J gene TRBJ2-3; no definite D call. This CDR3 comprises 15 residues. CDR1 and CDR2 from the germline V gene are SGHTA and FQGNSA. The V end lost 5 bases, the J end lost 4 bases, and 16 bases lay between the germline ends. The CDR3 is CASSVDWTPPDTQYF. CDR3 sequence (DNA): TGTGCCAGCAGCGTCGACTGGACGCCCCCAGATACGCAGTATTTT.

This clonotype was seen at least ten times. The V call is TRBV2, the J call TRBJ1-1; no definite D call. Looked up from germline, CDR1 is SNHLY and CDR2 is FYNNEI. The CDR3 consists of 14 residues. V lost 3 bases and J 4 bases, leaving 12 bases between the germline ends. As DNA, the CDR3 is TGTGCCAGCAGTGAGGGTCTTCGGGGCACTGAAGCTTTCTTT. Translation gives CASSEGLRGTEAFF.

The sample holds many counts of this clonotype. As DNA, the CDR3 is TGTGCCACCAGCAGAGATTGGCAGGGTGTCTATGAGCAGTTCTTC. As protein: CATSRDWQGVYEQFF. The V call is TRBV15, the J call TRBJ2-1; D may be TRBD1 (5 bases). CDR3 size: 15 residues. CDR1 LNHNV and CDR2 YYDKDF come from the germline V gene (reference sequence). V dropped 0 bases and J dropped 8 bases, with 14 bases sitting between them.

At least ten counts were recorded for this clonotype. This sequence joins TRBV3-1 and TRBJ2-7; no clear D gene. The ends were cut back, 3 bases at V and 5 bases at J, with 11 bases in the middle. The CDR3 totals 13 residues. The germline V gene has CDR1 LGHDT and CDR2 YNNKEL (reference sequence). The CDR3 region has the DNA TGTGCCAGCAGCCAGGCGGACGCCCACGAGCAGTACTTC. This gives the protein CASSQADAHEQYF.

In its sample, this clonotype was seen many times. V gene TRBV12-5 combines with J gene TRBJ2-3, with D possibly matching TRBD2 (6 bases). Per the germline V gene, CDR1 is LGHNT and CDR2 is FRNRAP. This CDR3 region has 15 residues. V was pared by 4 bases and J by 5 bases, with 16 bases between. The CDR3 protein is CASGSAGLRGDTQYF. CDR3 nucleotide sequence: TGTGCTAGTGGTTCCGCGGGGCTGAGAGGAGATACGCAGTATTTT.

This clonotype was seen at least ten times. The chain joins TRBV28 to TRBJ2-3; D perhaps matches TRBD2 (6 bases). The CDR3 extends over 16 amino acids. The germline gives CDR1 MDHEN, CDR2 SYDVKM. V shed 1 base and J shed 5 bases, with 16 bases lying between them. CDR3 bases: TGTGCCAGCAGTTTATCAAGATCCGGGGGAGGAGATACGCAGTATTTT. Translating it yields CASSLSRSGGGDTQYF. The full variable domain, rest sourced from reference TRBV28 and TRBJ2-3, is DVKVTQSSRYLVKRTGEKVFLECVQDMDHENMFWYRQDPGLGLRLIYFSYDVKMKEKGDIPEGYSVSREKKERFSLILESASTNQTSMYLCASSLSRSGGGDTQYFGPGTRLTVL.

This clonotype was counted many times. The chain uses TRBV6-2 or TRBV6-3 and TRBJ2-3, with 10 bases that match TRBD1. This CDR3 is 18 amino acids long. Trimming at V came to 2 bases and at J to 2 bases, leaving 10 bases not matched to a gene. Germline-derived CDR1 and CDR2 are MNHEY and SVGEGT. CDR3: CASSYLLRQGAVTDTQYF. CDR3 sequence (DNA): TGTGCCAGCAGTTACCTCCTTCGACAGGGGGCTGTCACAGATACGCAGTATTTT.

The table lists this clonotype with a few counts. J is TRBJ1-6 and V is TRBV10-3, with 10 bases aligning to TRBD1. Germline-derived CDR1 and CDR2 are ENHRY and SYGVKD. V shed 5 bases and J 6 bases; nucleotides not matched to a gene: 7. This CDR3 has 16 amino acids. CDR3 sequence: CAISLSDRGFNSPLHF. The CDR3 DNA reads TGTGCCATCAGTCTCTCGGACAGGGGGTTTAATTCACCCCTCCACTTT.

The rearrangement joins TRBV7-3 to TRBJ1-1; D call uncertain. Germline values: CDR1 SGHTA, CDR2 FQGTGA. V was clipped by 6 bases and J by 1 base, with 9 bases between them. CDR3 length equals 13 residues. This chain's CDR3 is CASSMSTNTEAFF. The CDR3 DNA reads as TGTGCCAGCAGTATGTCAACGAACACTGAAGCTTTCTTT.

Only a few counts were recorded for this clonotype. The chain links TRBV28 to TRBJ2-4; 8 nucleotides line up with TRBD2. Per germline, CDR1 MDHEN and CDR2 SYDVKM. After removal of 3 bases from V and 3 bases from J, the junction contained 10 bases not matched to a gene. The CDR3 loop spans 17 amino acids. The CDR3 spells CASSFGIAGTGKNIQYF. The CDR3, as DNA: TGTGCCAGCAGTTTCGGAATAGCGGGAACGGGCAAAAACATTCAGTACTTC.

The table lists this clonotype with many counts. V usage is TRBV20-1 and J usage is TRBJ2-7, with D perhaps TRBD1 or TRBD2 (6 bases each). The V gene lost 7 bases and the J gene lost 4 bases, with 14 bases spanning the gap. Looked up from germline, CDR1 is DFQATT and CDR2 is SNEGSKA (reference sequence). This CDR3 spans 12 amino acids. The CDR3 sequence: CSGSGGMYEQYF. In DNA, the CDR3 is TGCAGTGGGTCCGGGGGCATGTACGAGCAGTACTTC.

The table lists this clonotype with many counts. The chain combines TRBV7-8 with TRBJ2-1, with TRBD2 identical over 8 bases. The CDR3 totals 16 residues. CDR1 SGHVS and CDR2 FQNEAQ come from the germline V gene. Trimming at V came to 5 bases and at J to 9 bases, leaving 15 bases not matched to a gene. CDR3: CASSRAREGRGGEQFF. For the CDR3, the DNA is TGTGCCAGCAGCCGTGCTCGGGAGGGCCGAGGCGGTGAGCAGTTCTTC.

This clonotype was found a few times. CDR3 bases: TGTGCCATCAGTGCCCAAGCCCGAGAGAATGAGCAGTTCTTC. Amino acids: CAISAQARENEQFF. The rearrangement links TRBV10-3 to TRBJ2-1; no reliable D call. There are 14 residues in the CDR3. Germline V gene sequence: CDR1 ENHRY, CDR2 SYGVKD. V was trimmed by 4 bases and J by 7 bases, leaving 14 bases between them.

A word on this clonotype: A much larger clone differs from this one at a single base, so this may be a read error. The chain is built from TRBV20-1 and TRBJ2-3, with TRBD2 matching over 8 bases. CDR1 and CDR2 from the germline V gene are DFQATT and SNEGSKA (reference sequence). V dropped 3 bases and J dropped 2; count of bases not matched to a gene: 4. This CDR3 contains 14 residues. The CDR3 DNA is TGCAGTGCTAGGAGTAGCGGGAACACAGATACGCAGTATTTT. It encodes CSARSSGNTDTQYF.

This clonotype appeared a few times. The chain has TRBV14 and TRBJ2-3; 7 bases are a match to TRBD2. CDR3 length: 16 amino acids. Germline trimming cut 5 bases from V and 0 bases from J; bases unmatched to any gene: 8. Germline V gives CDR1 SGHDN, CDR2 FVKESK. The CDR3 sequence: CASSSLAGHSTDTQYF. The CDR3 nucleotides read TGTGCCAGCAGCTCCTTAGCGGGCCATAGCACAGATACGCAGTATTTT.

This clonotype was seen a few times. This chain uses TRBV6-5 with TRBJ1-2; tentatively, D is TRBD1 (5 bases). V gave up 2 bases and J gave up 5 bases, with 12 bases separating them. This CDR3 has 14 amino acids. Germline values: CDR1 MNHEY, CDR2 SVGAGI. CDR3 in DNA: TGTGCCAGCAGTTACAAGGGACGGCCATATGGCTACACCTTC. It yields the protein CASSYKGRPYGYTF.

This clonotype was recorded at least ten times. The chain couples TRBV13 to TRBJ1-2; the D is unclear. CDR3 length: 12 residues. The V end was cut by 0 bases, the J end by 10 bases, with 9 bases between. Germline CDR1 and CDR2: PRHDT and FYEKMQ (reference sequence). This CDR3 reads CASSLGQGFYTF. The CDR3 nucleotides are TGTGCCAGCAGCTTAGGCCAAGGCTTCTACACCTTC.

This clonotype came up a few times. V and J are TRBV12-3 or TRBV12-4 and TRBJ2-5, with 8 bases lining up with TRBD2. CDR3 length: 15 amino acids. J was trimmed by 4 bases and V by 5 bases; bases with no gene match: 9. CDR3 DNA: TGTGCCAGCAGTCCCTTCGCGGGAGGTAGAGAGACCCAGTACTTC. The encoded protein is CASSPFAGGRETQYF.

This clonotype has at least ten counts. One end of the junction varies from germline; a read error may be responsible. The chain has TRBV20-1 and TRBJ2-5; D is undetermined. From germline, CDR1 is DFQATT and CDR2 SNEGSKA (reference sequence). The CDR3 totals 10 residues. CDR3 nucleotides: TGCAGTGCTCATCACATCGCAAGCAACTTC. This translates into CSAHHIASNF.

This clonotype was seen repeatedly, ten times or more. The chain uses TRBV28 and TRBJ1-1, with D maybe TRBD1 (5 bases). Trimming cost V 2 bases and J 7 bases, with 5 bases left between them. The CDR3 totals 11 residues. Germline loops: CDR1 MDHEN, CDR2 SYDVKM. The CDR3 sequence is CASSLQGEAFF. DNA for the CDR3: TGTGCCAGCAGTTTACAGGGTGAAGCTTTCTTT.

This sequence joins TRBV27 and TRBJ2-5; a weak D match, TRBD2 (6 bases). CDR1 is MNHEY and CDR2 is SMNVEV in the germline V gene (reference sequence). Between the trimmed V and J ends, which lost 5 bases and 3 bases, there was a span of 13 bases. CDR3 length equals 14 residues. The CDR3 region is CASSPIGTEETQYF. CDR3 sequence (DNA): TGTGCCAGCAGTCCCATTGGGACTGAAGAGACCCAGTACTTC.

A word on this clonotype: It may be a read error: a sequence one base away is much more abundant. V usage is TRBV6-1 and J usage is TRBJ2-7; perhaps D is TRBD1 or TRBD2 (5 bases each). This CDR3 comprises 14 residues. Trimming took 6 bases from V and 2 from J, leaving 14 bases between them. CDR1 MNHNS and CDR2 SASEGT come from the germline V gene. The CDR3 DNA reads TGTGCCAGCAGAGCCGGGACGCTAGCCTACGAGCAGTACTTC. It translates to CASRAGTLAYEQYF.

This clonotype was seen many times. The rearrangement joins TRBV14 to TRBJ2-7; the D is unclear. Germline CDR1 is SGHDN and CDR2 is FVKESK. CDR3 length: 15 amino acids. V lost 0 bases to trimming and J lost 0 bases, with 9 bases between them. This chain's CDR3 is CASSQDAGSSYEQYF. The CDR3 region has the DNA TGTGCCAGCAGCCAAGACGCAGGATCCTCCTACGAGCAGTACTTC.